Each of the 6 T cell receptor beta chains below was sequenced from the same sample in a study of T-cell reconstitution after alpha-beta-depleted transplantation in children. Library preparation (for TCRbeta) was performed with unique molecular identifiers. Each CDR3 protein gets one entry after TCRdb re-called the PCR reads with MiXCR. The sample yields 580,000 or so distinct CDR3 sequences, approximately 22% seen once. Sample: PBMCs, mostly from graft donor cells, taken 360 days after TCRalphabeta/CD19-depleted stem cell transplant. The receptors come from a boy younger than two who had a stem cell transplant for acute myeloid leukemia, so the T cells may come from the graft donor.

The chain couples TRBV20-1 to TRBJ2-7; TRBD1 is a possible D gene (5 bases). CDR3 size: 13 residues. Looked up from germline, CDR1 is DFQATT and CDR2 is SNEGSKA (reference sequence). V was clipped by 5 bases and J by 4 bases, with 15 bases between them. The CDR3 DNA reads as TGCAGTGCTTTAGACAGTGCCGGTTACGAGCAGTACTTC. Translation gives CSALDSAGYEQYF.

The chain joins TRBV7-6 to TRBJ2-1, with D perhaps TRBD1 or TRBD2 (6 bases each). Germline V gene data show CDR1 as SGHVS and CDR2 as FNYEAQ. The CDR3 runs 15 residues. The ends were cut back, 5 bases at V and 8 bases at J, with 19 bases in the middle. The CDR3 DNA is TGTGCCAGCAGCCCTCGACAGGCGGGACGGGATGAGCAGTTCTTC. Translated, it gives CASSPRQAGRDEQFF.

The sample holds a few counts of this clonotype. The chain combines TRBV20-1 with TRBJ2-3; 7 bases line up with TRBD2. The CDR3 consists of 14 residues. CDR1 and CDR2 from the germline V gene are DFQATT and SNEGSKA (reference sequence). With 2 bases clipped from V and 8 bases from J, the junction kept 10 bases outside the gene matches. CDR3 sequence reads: CSARMSSGWGTQYF. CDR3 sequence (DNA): TGCAGTGCTAGAATGTCTAGCGGTTGGGGTACGCAGTATTTT.

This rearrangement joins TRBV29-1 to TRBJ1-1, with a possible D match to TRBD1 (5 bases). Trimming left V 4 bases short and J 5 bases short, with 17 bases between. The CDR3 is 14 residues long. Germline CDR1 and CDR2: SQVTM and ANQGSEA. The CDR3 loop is CSVGSISTGTEAFF. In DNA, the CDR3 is TGCAGCGTTGGGAGTATCTCAACAGGAACTGAAGCTTTCTTT.

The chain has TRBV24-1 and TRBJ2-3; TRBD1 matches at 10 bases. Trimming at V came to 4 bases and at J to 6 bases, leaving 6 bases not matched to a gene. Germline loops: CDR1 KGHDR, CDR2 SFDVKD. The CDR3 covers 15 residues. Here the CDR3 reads CATSERDRGNDTQYF. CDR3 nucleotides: TGTGCCACCAGTGAAAGGGACAGGGGAAACGATACGCAGTATTTT.

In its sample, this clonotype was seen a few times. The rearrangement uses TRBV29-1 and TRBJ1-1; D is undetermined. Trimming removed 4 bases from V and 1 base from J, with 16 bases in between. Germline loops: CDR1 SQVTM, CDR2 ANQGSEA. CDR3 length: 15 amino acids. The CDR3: CSVVSSEGTNTEAFF. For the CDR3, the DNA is TGCAGCGTTGTGTCCAGTGAGGGTACGAACACTGAAGCTTTCTTT.